The 30 T cell receptor beta chains given below trace back to one sample, sequenced in a study of blood T cell repertoires in COVID-19. Profiled with immunoSEQ multiplex PCR; TCRdb holds only in-frame clones, not every one. The sample lists 150,000 to 200,000 clones, around 92% occurring once. Sequenced material: peripheral blood. All receptors come from a man aged 25 to 45 with COVID-19, enrolled during active disease.

J is TRBJ1-2 and V is TRBV12-3 or TRBV12-4; D is ambiguous. The CDR3 contains 13 residues. V was pared by 0 bases and J by 7 bases, with 9 bases between. The CDR3 DNA reads as TGTGCCAGCAGTTTAGCGGAGACGAGTGGCTACACCTTC. It yields the protein CASSLAETSGYTF.

This sequence joins TRBV29-1 and TRBJ2-7; D might be TRBD2 (6 bases). Germline CDR1 is SQVTM and CDR2 is ANQGSEA. Trimming shortened V by 6 bases and J by 0 bases, and 24 bases separated the two germline ends. The CDR3 runs 17 residues. The CDR3 loop is CSVTSGLTSSNSYEQYF. CDR3 in DNA: TGCAGCGTGACCTCTGGGCTTACTAGCTCCAACTCCTACGAGCAGTACTTC.

The chain joins TRBV7-9 to TRBJ2-7; perhaps TRBD2 as D (6 bases). The CDR3 covers 17 residues. Germline CDR1 reads SEHNR; CDR2 reads FQNEAQ (reference sequence). Trimming took 5 bases from V and 0 from J, leaving 20 bases between them. The CDR3: CASSPNVGQDYSYEQYF. The CDR3 DNA is TGTGCCAGCAGCCCAAATGTCGGTCAGGACTACTCCTACGAGCAGTACTTC.

The chain couples TRBV5-1 to TRBJ1-1, with unresolved D. Per the germline V gene, CDR1 is SGHRS and CDR2 is YFSETQ. There are 14 residues in the CDR3. Deletions cut 3 bases from V and 1 base from J, with 10 bases between. The DNA of the CDR3 is TGCGCCAGCAGCTCCCAACACCAGAACACTGAAGCTTTCTTT. This gives the protein CASSSQHQNTEAFF.

The table lists this clone with many counts. The chain joins TRBV7-9 to TRBJ2-7, with no clear D. Trimming cost V 4 bases and J 7 bases, with 8 bases left between them. The CDR3 extends over 11 amino acids. Germline CDR1 reads SEHNR; CDR2 reads FQNEAQ (reference sequence). The CDR3 loop reads CASSSDGEQYF. CDR3 in DNA: TGTGCCAGCAGCTCCGACGGGGAGCAGTACTTC.

The V gene is TRBV6-5, the J gene TRBJ1-1; D unresolved. V was clipped by 5 bases and J by 5 bases, with 9 bases between them. Germline assignment: CDR1 MNHEY and CDR2 SVGAGI. The CDR3 extends over 12 amino acids. This CDR3 is CASSREDTEAFF. CDR3 in DNA: TGTGCCAGCAGTCGGGAGGATACTGAAGCTTTCTTT.

The chain has TRBV19 and TRBJ1-5, with 8 bases fitting TRBD1. Germline V gene data show CDR1 as LNHDA and CDR2 as SQIVND (reference sequence). The CDR3 runs to 16 residues. V dropped 6 bases and J dropped 1; count of bases not matched to a gene: 8. The CDR3, as DNA: TGTGCCAGTAGCAAAACAGGGGGTGGAAGCAATCAGCCCCAGCATTTT. Translation gives CASSKTGGGSNQPQHF.

The J gene is TRBJ2-7, the V gene TRBV7-6; D may be TRBD1 (6 bases). V gave up 4 bases and J gave up 4 bases, with 11 bases separating them. Germline V CDR1 and CDR2: SGHVS, FNYEAQ. The CDR3 loop spans 13 amino acids. For the CDR3, the DNA is TGTGCCAGCAGCTCAGGGACATCGTACGAGCAGTACTTC. Translation: CASSSGTSYEQYF.

The chain carries TRBV19 and TRBJ2-3; maybe TRBD2 (6 bases). Germline V gene lookup returns CDR1 LNHDA and CDR2 SQIVND (reference sequence). This CDR3 contains 16 residues. Trimming stripped 5 bases from V and 1 base from J, with 16 bases between. The CDR3 bases are TGTGCCAGTAGTTTGGCATGGAGGGGCGGCACAGATACGCAGTATTTT. It yields the protein CASSLAWRGGTDTQYF.

This clone was seen a handful of times. The chain links TRBV6-6 to TRBJ2-7, with 7 bases lining up with TRBD1. The junction had 4 bases not matched to a gene; V was cut back by 6 bases and J by 2 bases. The CDR3 length is 13 residues. The germline gives CDR1 MNHNY, CDR2 SVGAGI (reference sequence). CDR3 region: CASRQTGPYEQYF. Written as DNA, the CDR3 is TGTGCCAGCAGGCAGACAGGGCCCTACGAGCAGTACTTC.

The chain combines TRBV24-1 with TRBJ2-7, with TRBD1 matching over 7 bases. Looked up from germline, CDR1 is KGHDR and CDR2 is SFDVKD. The trim removed 3 bases at V and 0 bases at J, leaving 4 bases unmatched. The CDR3 totals 15 residues. CDR3 amino acids: CATSDRTGLSYEQYF. CDR3 nucleotides: TGTGCCACCAGTGATCGGACAGGTCTCTCCTACGAGCAGTACTTC.

This sequence joins TRBV9 and TRBJ2-7; D is possibly TRBD1 (6 bases). The germline CDR1 and CDR2 sequences are SGDLS and YYNGEE. The CDR3 consists of 14 residues. Trimming removed 3 bases from V and 5 bases from J, with 15 bases in between. In nucleotides, the CDR3 is TGTGCCAGCAGCGGCACAGGGCTTCTCAACGAGCAGTACTTC. Protein product: CASSGTGLLNEQYF.

The V call is TRBV10-3, the J call TRBJ2-3, with 7 nucleotides matching TRBD1. This CDR3 has 17 residues. Germline V gene data show CDR1 as ENHRY and CDR2 as SYGVKD. J gave up 1 base and V 1 base, and 8 bases lay outside the gene matches. The CDR3: CAISEFPQGPGTDTQYF. Here the CDR3 DNA reads TGTGCCATCAGTGAGTTTCCACAGGGGCCCGGCACAGATACGCAGTATTTT.

CDR3 loop: CASSVQGLAGNTGELFF. Here the CDR3 DNA reads TGTGCCAGCAGCGTCCAGGGACTAGCGGGGAACACCGGGGAGCTGTTTTTT. V gene TRBV9 combines with J gene TRBJ2-2; TRBD2 aligns across 12 bases. V gave up 2 bases and J gave up 1 base; unmatched junction bases: 3. Germline loops: CDR1 SGDLS, CDR2 YYNGEE. The CDR3 totals 17 residues.

The chain employs TRBV6-5 and TRBJ2-5, with 10 positions matching TRBD1. V was clipped by 2 bases and J by 7 bases; unmatched bases: 7. CDR1 and CDR2 (germline): MNHEY, SVGAGI. The CDR3 runs to 15 residues. CDR3 protein: CASSYLDRGAATQYF. DNA of the CDR3: TGTGCCAGCAGTTACCTGGACAGGGGGGCAGCGACCCAGTACTTC.

The chain's CDR3 is CASSHCPGTGCGANVLTF. CDR3 sequence (DNA): TGCGCCAGCAGTCACTGTCCCGGGACAGGGTGCGGGGCCAACGTCCTGACTTTC. The chain has TRBV23-1 and TRBJ2-6; 9 bases match TRBD1. TRBV23-1 qualifies as an ORF whose function is uncertain. V shed 3 bases and J 4 bases; nucleotides not matched to a gene: 10. The CDR3 sequence is 18 residues long.

The J gene is TRBJ1-2, the V gene TRBV6-5; 7 bases match TRBD1. Germline V CDR1 and CDR2: MNHEY, SVGAGI. The V gene end was trimmed by 6 bases and the J gene end by 0 bases; junction bases not matched to a gene: 7. The CDR3 extends over 15 amino acids. DNA for the CDR3: TGTGCCAGCAGATCGCCGGGACAGACTAACTATGGCTACACCTTC. It codes for CASRSPGQTNYGYTF.

This sequence joins TRBV5-6 and TRBJ1-4; TRBD1 matches at 10 bases. J gave up 3 bases and V 4 bases, and 3 bases lay outside the gene matches. This CDR3 has 15 amino acids. Germline CDR1 SGHDT, CDR2 YYEEEE. This chain's CDR3 is CASSPGQGANEKLFF. The CDR3 DNA follows: TGTGCCAGCAGCCCCGGACAGGGGGCTAATGAAAAACTGTTTTTT.

CDR3 in DNA: TGCGCCAGCAGCTCCCATCCCGGGACAGGGTTGGGGACTGAAGCTTTCTTT. As protein: CASSSHPGTGLGTEAFF. This chain uses TRBV5-1 with TRBJ1-1; 9 positions agree with TRBD1. Trimming at V came to 3 bases and at J to 5 bases, leaving 14 bases not matched to a gene. In germline, CDR1 is SGHRS, CDR2 YFSETQ. CDR3 length: 17 amino acids.

The CDR3 DNA reads as TGTGCCAGCAGCTTAACTAGCGGGGTTGGAAATGAGCAGTTCTTC. Amino acids: CASSLTSGVGNEQFF. The gene calls are TRBV7-3 and TRBJ2-1; 8 nucleotides match TRBD2. With V trimmed by 0 bases and J by 7 bases, 5 bases remained unmatched. CDR3 length equals 15 residues. Germline V gene sequence: CDR1 SGHTA, CDR2 FQGTGA.

The V gene is TRBV27, the J gene TRBJ2-7, with 7 bases aligning to TRBD1. This CDR3 is 14 amino acids long. Germline CDR1 reads MNHEY; CDR2 reads SMNVEV (reference sequence). V was clipped by 5 bases and J by 5 bases; unmatched bases: 9. The CDR3 reads CASSPRDSLHEQYF. DNA of the CDR3: TGTGCCAGCAGTCCCCGGGACAGCCTCCACGAGCAGTACTTC.

The J gene is TRBJ2-1, the V gene TRBV18; D possibly corresponds to TRBD1 (6 bases). The V and J ends lost 3 bases and 0 bases respectively, with 12 bases between them. The CDR3 is made up of 16 amino acids. CDR1 is KGHSH and CDR2 is LQKENI in the germline V gene. The CDR3 sequence is CASSPSRGLSYNEQFF. DNA for the CDR3: TGTGCCAGCTCACCTTCCAGGGGTCTCTCCTACAATGAGCAGTTCTTC. The full variable domain, its missing parts supplied by reference TRBV18 and TRBJ2-1, is NAGVMQNPRHLVRRRGQEARLRCSPMKGHSHVYWYRQLPEEGLKFMVYLQKENIIDESGMPKERFSAEFPKEGPSILRIQQVVRGDSAAYFCASSPSRGLSYNEQFFGPGTRLTVL.

The genes are TRBV19 and TRBJ1-4; D unresolved. Germline V gives CDR1 LNHDA, CDR2 SQIVND (reference sequence). V lost 7 bases to trimming and J lost 10 bases, with 10 bases between them. The CDR3 runs to 11 residues. The CDR3 DNA reads TGTGCCAGTATCCGGGCGGGAAAACTGTTTTTT. As protein: CASIRAGKLFF.

The chain combines TRBV27 with TRBJ2-3, with 12 bases identical to TRBD2. Germline lookup yields CDR1 MNHEY and CDR2 SMNVEV (reference sequence). V was clipped by 2 bases and J by 2 bases; unmatched bases: 2. CDR3 length: 16 residues. The CDR3 DNA sequence: TGTGCCAGCAGTTTAACTAGCGGGGGGCCCACAGATACGCAGTATTTT. This encodes CASSLTSGGPTDTQYF.

The chain links TRBV6-5 to TRBJ2-5; TRBD1 might be the D (6 bases). The ends were cut back, 2 bases at V and 4 bases at J, with 14 bases in the middle. The CDR3 consists of 15 residues. The V gene's germline CDR1 is MNHEY and CDR2 SVGAGI. CDR3 bases: TGTGCCAGCAGTTACCTGGGGGTAGGGGGAGAGACCCAGTACTTC. Protein: CASSYLGVGGETQYF.

This chain joins TRBV2 and TRBJ2-3; 9 nucleotides align to TRBD2. Germline trimming cut 3 bases from V and 0 bases from J; bases unmatched to any gene: 7. There are 17 residues in the CDR3. The germline V gene has CDR1 SNHLY and CDR2 FYNNEI. CDR3 sequence: CASSDFAGGTSTDTQYF. In DNA form, the CDR3 reads TGTGCCAGCAGTGATTTTGCGGGAGGGACTAGCACAGATACGCAGTATTTT. Variable domain in full (rest from reference TRBV2 and TRBJ2-3): EPEVTQTPSHQVTQMGQEVILRCVPISNHLYFYWYRQILGQKVEFLVSFYNNEISEKSEIFDDQFSVERPDGSNFTLKIRSTKLEDSAMYFCASSDFAGGTSTDTQYFGPGTRLTVL.

The CDR3 DNA reads TGTGCCAGCAGTTTCCTGGAGAATGAGCAGTTCTTC. Translation: CASSFLENEQFF. V and J are TRBV6-2 or TRBV6-3 and TRBJ2-1; D uncertain. V was trimmed by 4 bases and J by 7 bases, leaving 8 bases between them. This CDR3 has 12 residues. Germline V gene data show CDR1 as MNHEY and CDR2 as SVGEGT.

V gene TRBV6-5 combines with J gene TRBJ1-1; D possibly corresponds to TRBD1 (5 bases). Germline CDR1 MNHEY, CDR2 SVGAGI. Between the trimmed V and J ends, which lost 8 bases and 7 bases, there was a span of 11 bases. This CDR3 comprises 11 residues. Written as DNA, the CDR3 is TGTGCCAGCGCAGGGTCGGGTGAAGCTTTCTTT. It specifies CASAGSGEAFF.

J is TRBJ2-3 and V is TRBV24-1, with D maybe TRBD2 (6 bases). Per germline, CDR1 KGHDR and CDR2 SFDVKD. V shed 4 bases and J shed 8 bases, with 15 bases lying between them. The CDR3 length is 14 residues. The CDR3 coding sequence is TGTGCCACCAGTGACACCGGGAGCCCGGGTACGCAGTATTTT. Its protein product is CATSDTGSPGTQYF.

This chain uses TRBV7-3 with TRBJ2-7; 9 bases are a match to TRBD1. CDR3 length: 14 amino acids. V lost 5 bases to trimming and J lost 5 bases; unmatched junction nucleotides: 7. Germline V gene lookup returns CDR1 SGHTA and CDR2 FQGTGA. CDR3 sequence (DNA): TGTGCCAGCAGCATGGACAGGGGAGCCCACGAGCAGTACTTC. This codes for CASSMDRGAHEQYF.